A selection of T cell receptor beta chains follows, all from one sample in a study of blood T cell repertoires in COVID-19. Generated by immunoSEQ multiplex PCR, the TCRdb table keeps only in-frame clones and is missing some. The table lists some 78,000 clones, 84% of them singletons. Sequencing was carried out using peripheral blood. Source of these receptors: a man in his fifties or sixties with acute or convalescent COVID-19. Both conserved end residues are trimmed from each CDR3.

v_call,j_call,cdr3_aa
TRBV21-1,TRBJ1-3,ASSKVRHRSGNTIY
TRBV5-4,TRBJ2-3,ASSARLTSGRSDTQY
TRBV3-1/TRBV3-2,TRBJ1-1,ASSQEGNRGSNTEAF
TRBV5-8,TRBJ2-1,ASSRPGVGNEQF
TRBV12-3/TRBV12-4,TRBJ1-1,ASRGTGNTEAF
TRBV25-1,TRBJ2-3,ASSEFPRGTDTQY
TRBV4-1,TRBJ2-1,ASSQSPGQGIWNEQF
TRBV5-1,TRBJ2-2,ASSLAGGHTGELF
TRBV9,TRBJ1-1,ASSVTSGGATEAF
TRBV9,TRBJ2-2,ASSGRGQTNTGELF
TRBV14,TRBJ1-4,ASSQAGDSSTEKLF
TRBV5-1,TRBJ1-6,ASSPREGENSPLH
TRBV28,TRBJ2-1,ASSPTPWDYEFGQF
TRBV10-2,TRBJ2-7,ASSVGQGGNEQY
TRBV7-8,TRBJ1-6,ASSLWDRGESPLH